Listed below are T cell receptor beta chains from one sample, sequenced in a study of graft-versus-host responses after intestinal transplantation. No antigen is known for these receptors. Profiling relied on immunoSEQ multiplex PCR, and the TCRdb table lists in-frame clones only, not all of them. The repertoire holds approximately 130,000 clones, approximately 94% seen once, with over 0.15% in the top ten. The sequenced sample was unstimulated CD4+ T cells sorted from spleen or lymph node cells, obtained before intestinal transplant. The receptors were sampled from a human donor who received an intestinal transplant. Each CDR3 is given with its conserved first and last residue. A D gene is named only where the DNA matches it firmly. Clone size appears in some rows only: once, few, many, or a class for an expanded clone.

j_gene: TRBJ2-3
v_gene: TRBV27
d_gene: TRBD2
abundance: NA
CDR3aa: CASRRTSEDTQYF
CDR3nt: TGTGCCAGCAGACGGACTAGTGAGGATACGCAGTATTTT

j_gene: TRBJ1-4
v_gene: TRBV19
d_gene: TRBD1
abundance: NA
CDR3aa: CASSPYGQALEKLFF
CDR3nt: TGTGCCAGTAGTCCTTACGGACAGGCCCTTGAAAAACTGTTTTTT

j_gene: TRBJ2-1
v_gene: TRBV5-1
d_gene: NA
abundance: NA
CDR3aa: CASSLEGQLSYNEQFF
CDR3nt: TGCGCCAGCAGCTTGGAAGGACAGCTATCCTACAATGAGCAGTTCTTC

j_gene: TRBJ2-6
v_gene: TRBV5-4
d_gene: NA
abundance: NA
CDR3aa: CASTDLDRPSGANVLTF
CDR3nt: TGTGCCAGCACCGATCTCGACAGACCCTCTGGGGCCAACGTCCTGACTTTC

j_gene: TRBJ1-5
v_gene: TRBV27
d_gene: NA
abundance: NA
CDR3aa: CASSLPGSDQPQHF
CDR3nt: TGTGCCAGCAGTCTTCCAGGCTCGGATCAGCCCCAGCATTTT

j_gene: TRBJ2-5
v_gene: TRBV5-1
d_gene: NA
abundance: NA
CDR3aa: CASSLRANQETQYF
CDR3nt: TGCGCCAGCAGCTTGCGGGCCAACCAAGAGACCCAGTACTTC

j_gene: TRBJ1-1
v_gene: TRBV27
d_gene: NA
abundance: once
CDR3aa: CASSFTRKNTEAFF
CDR3nt: TGTGCCAGCAGTTTCACACGGAAGAACACTGAAGCTTTCTTT

j_gene: TRBJ2-2
v_gene: TRBV4-1
d_gene: TRBD1
abundance: NA
CDR3aa: CASSQNRGRGGELFF
CDR3nt: TGCGCCAGCAGCCAAAACAGGGGGCGAGGCGGGGAGCTGTTTTTT

j_gene: TRBJ1-4
v_gene: TRBV4-1
d_gene: TRBD1
abundance: NA
CDR3aa: CASSLFLTSGTGGEKLFF
CDR3nt: TGCGCCAGCAGCCTCTTTTTAACCTCCGGGACAGGGGGGGAAAAACTGTTTTTT

j_gene: TRBJ1-2
v_gene: TRBV30
d_gene: NA
abundance: NA
CDR3aa: CAWERQTGNGYTF
CDR3nt: TGTGCCTGGGAAAGACAGACAGGAAATGGCTACACCTTC

j_gene: TRBJ2-7
v_gene: TRBV13
d_gene: NA
abundance: NA
CDR3aa: CASSSFDEQYF
CDR3nt: TGTGCCAGCAGCTCCTTCGACGAGCAGTACTTC

j_gene: TRBJ2-5
v_gene: TRBV7-2
d_gene: NA
abundance: NA
CDR3aa: CASSFGPAQGTQYF
CDR3nt: TGTGCCAGCAGCTTCGGGCCGGCACAAGGGACCCAGTACTTC

j_gene: TRBJ2-5
v_gene: TRBV5-1
d_gene: NA
abundance: few
CDR3aa: CASSLKETQYF
CDR3nt: TGCGCCAGCAGCTTAAAAGAGACCCAGTACTTC

j_gene: TRBJ2-3
v_gene: TRBV7-3
d_gene: NA
abundance: NA
CDR3aa: CASSLSPVDTQYF
CDR3nt: TGTGCCAGCAGCTTAAGTCCGGTTGATACGCAGTATTTT

j_gene: TRBJ1-1
v_gene: TRBV11-3
d_gene: NA
abundance: few
CDR3aa: CASSLRGTEAFF
CDR3nt: TGTGCCAGCAGCTTAAGAGGTACTGAAGCTTTCTTT

j_gene: TRBJ2-7
v_gene: TRBV14
d_gene: NA
abundance: NA
CDR3aa: CASSQGGVGSYEQYF
CDR3nt: TGTGCCAGCAGCCAAGGAGGGGTAGGCTCCTACGAGCAGTACTTC

j_gene: TRBJ2-5
v_gene: TRBV18
d_gene: NA
abundance: NA
CDR3aa: CASSPSRPETQYF
CDR3nt: TGTGCCAGCTCACCATCGAGGCCAGAGACCCAGTACTTC

j_gene: TRBJ1-1
v_gene: TRBV19
d_gene: NA
abundance: NA
CDR3aa: CASSPRILNTEAFF
CDR3nt: TGTGCCAGTAGTCCCAGGATTTTGAACACTGAAGCTTTCTTT

j_gene: TRBJ2-5
v_gene: TRBV5-8
d_gene: NA
abundance: NA
CDR3aa: CASSIGTGFETQYF
CDR3nt: TGTGCCAGCAGCATCGGGACCGGGTTCGAGACCCAGTACTTC

j_gene: TRBJ1-2
v_gene: TRBV10-2
d_gene: NA
abundance: NA
CDR3aa: CASSANAINYGYTF
CDR3nt: TGCGCCAGCAGTGCAAACGCCATTAACTATGGCTACACCTTC

j_gene: TRBJ2-2
v_gene: TRBV7-8
d_gene: NA
abundance: NA
CDR3aa: CASSRRGTGELFF
CDR3nt: TGTGCCAGCAGCCGCCGGGGGACCGGGGAGCTGTTTTTT

j_gene: TRBJ1-1
v_gene: TRBV9
d_gene: NA
abundance: NA
CDR3aa: CASSPPGGSAFF
CDR3nt: TGTGCCAGCAGCCCTCCTGGAGGCTCAGCTTTCTTT

j_gene: TRBJ1-2
v_gene: TRBV7-9
d_gene: NA
abundance: NA
CDR3aa: CASSFSPGAGRYGYTF
CDR3nt: TGTGCCAGCAGCTTTTCCCCCGGGGCAGGGAGGTATGGCTACACCTTC

j_gene: TRBJ1-3
v_gene: TRBV5-5
d_gene: TRBD1
abundance: few
CDR3aa: CASSRDSRSSGNTIYF
CDR3nt: TGTGCCAGCAGCCGGGACAGCCGTTCCTCTGGAAACACCATATATTTT

j_gene: TRBJ2-3
v_gene: TRBV15
d_gene: NA
abundance: NA
CDR3aa: CATSRLGTDTQYF
CDR3nt: TGTGCCACCAGCCGACTCGGCACAGATACGCAGTATTTT

j_gene: TRBJ2-7
v_gene: TRBV27
d_gene: NA
abundance: NA
CDR3aa: CASSSEGFWSYEQYF
CDR3nt: TGTGCCAGCAGTTCAGAAGGGTTTTGGTCCTACGAGCAGTACTTC

j_gene: TRBJ2-3
v_gene: TRBV6-1
d_gene: NA
abundance: NA
CDR3aa: CASQVQFSTDTQYF
CDR3nt: TGTGCCAGCCAGGTCCAGTTCAGCACAGATACGCAGTATTTT

j_gene: TRBJ1-1
v_gene: TRBV14
d_gene: NA
abundance: NA
CDR3aa: CASSQGPLRYTEAFF
CDR3nt: TGTGCCAGCAGCCAAGGGCCATTGAGGTACACTGAAGCTTTCTTT

j_gene: TRBJ1-2
v_gene: TRBV13
d_gene: NA
abundance: NA
CDR3aa: CASASMTGDGNGYTF
CDR3nt: TGTGCCAGCGCCTCAATGACAGGAGACGGGAATGGCTACACCTTC

j_gene: TRBJ1-2
v_gene: TRBV4-1
d_gene: NA
abundance: NA
CDR3aa: CASSQDLRADARNYGYTF
CDR3nt: TGCGCCAGCAGCCAAGATCTACGGGCAGACGCCAGAAACTATGGCTACACCTTC

j_gene: TRBJ2-2
v_gene: TRBV9
d_gene: TRBD1
abundance: NA
CDR3aa: CASSPTGANTGELFF
CDR3nt: TGTGCCAGCAGCCCGACAGGGGCGAACACCGGGGAGCTGTTTTTT

j_gene: TRBJ1-2
v_gene: TRBV5-1
d_gene: NA
abundance: NA
CDR3aa: CASSLDGSPGYTF
CDR3nt: TGCGCCAGCAGCTTGGATGGTTCGCCTGGCTACACCTTC

j_gene: TRBJ2-3
v_gene: TRBV10-3
d_gene: NA
abundance: NA
CDR3aa: CAISDKKDTQYF
CDR3nt: TGTGCCATCAGTGACAAGAAAGATACGCAGTATTTT

j_gene: TRBJ2-1
v_gene: TRBV9
d_gene: TRBD1
abundance: NA
CDR3aa: CASSVAGGPSYNEQFF
CDR3nt: TGTGCCAGCAGCGTAGCAGGGGGCCCCTCCTACAATGAGCAGTTCTTC

j_gene: TRBJ1-6
v_gene: TRBV6-5
d_gene: NA
abundance: NA
CDR3aa: CASSRLNTGGSPLHF
CDR3nt: TGTGCCAGCAGTCGCCTGAATACGGGGGGATCACCCCTCCACTTT

j_gene: TRBJ2-1
v_gene: TRBV7-3
d_gene: NA
abundance: NA
CDR3aa: CASSLGESYNEQFF
CDR3nt: TGTGCCAGCAGCTTAGGGGAATCCTACAATGAGCAGTTCTTC

j_gene: TRBJ2-2
v_gene: TRBV6-1
d_gene: NA
abundance: once
CDR3aa: CASSLGAANTGELFF
CDR3nt: TGTGCCAGCAGTTTGGGGGCTGCGAACACCGGGGAGCTGTTTTTT

j_gene: TRBJ1-4
v_gene: TRBV5-1
d_gene: NA
abundance: NA
CDR3aa: CASRRSQGPATNEKLFF
CDR3nt: TGCGCCAGCAGGCGCAGTCAGGGCCCTGCAACTAATGAAAAACTGTTTTTT

j_gene: TRBJ2-1
v_gene: TRBV19
d_gene: TRBD2
abundance: NA
CDR3aa: CASSILGSGGRVQYEQFF
CDR3nt: TGTGCCAGTAGTATTTTGGGGTCGGGGGGAAGAGTACAATATGAGCAGTTCTTC

j_gene: TRBJ2-3
v_gene: TRBV5-1
d_gene: TRBD2
abundance: NA
CDR3aa: CASSPGLAGYTDTQYF
CDR3nt: TGCGCCAGCAGCCCAGGACTAGCGGGTTACACAGATACGCAGTATTTT

j_gene: TRBJ2-7
v_gene: TRBV5-1
d_gene: NA
abundance: NA
CDR3aa: CASSLGDSDYEQYF
CDR3nt: TGCGCCAGCAGCTTAGGCGACAGCGACTACGAGCAGTACTTC

j_gene: TRBJ2-5
v_gene: TRBV11-2
d_gene: NA
abundance: NA
CDR3aa: CASSLGSAETQYF
CDR3nt: TGTGCCAGCAGCCTAGGATCGGCCGAGACCCAGTACTTC

j_gene: TRBJ1-1
v_gene: TRBV6-1
d_gene: NA
abundance: NA
CDR3aa: CASSDSSVWGTEAFF
CDR3nt: TGTGCCAGCAGTGACTCCTCGGTTTGGGGCACTGAAGCTTTCTTT